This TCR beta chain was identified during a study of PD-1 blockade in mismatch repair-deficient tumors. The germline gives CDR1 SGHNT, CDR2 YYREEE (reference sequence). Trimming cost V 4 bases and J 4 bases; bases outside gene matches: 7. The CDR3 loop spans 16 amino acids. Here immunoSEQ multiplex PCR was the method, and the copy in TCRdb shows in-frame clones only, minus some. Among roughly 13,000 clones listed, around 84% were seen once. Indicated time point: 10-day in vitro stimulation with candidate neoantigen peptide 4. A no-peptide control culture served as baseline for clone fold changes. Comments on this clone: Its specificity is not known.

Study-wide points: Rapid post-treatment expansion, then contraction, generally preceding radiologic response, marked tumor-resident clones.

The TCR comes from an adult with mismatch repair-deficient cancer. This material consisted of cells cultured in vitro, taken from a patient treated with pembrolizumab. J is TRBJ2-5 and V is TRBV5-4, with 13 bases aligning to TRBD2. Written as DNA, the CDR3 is TGTGCCAGCAGCCGGACTAGCGGGGGCCGCGGAGAGACCCAGTACTTC. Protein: CASSRTSGGRGETQYF.